Presented here are 12 T cell receptor beta chains from one specimen sequenced in a study of OX40 agonist ivuxolimab in advanced cancers. The table came from immunoSEQ multiplex PCR; TCRdb's copy has only in-frame clones and leaves some out. The data show 85,000 to 130,000 clones, 90% seen once. The sample consisted of CD4+ or CD8+ T cells sorted from blood, taken in a trial of the OX40 agonist ivuxolimab. The source of these receptors is an adult with an advanced solid tumor such as melanoma, head and neck, liver or kidney cancer.

This clone was picked up one time. The chain joins TRBV19 to TRBJ2-7; TRBD1 matches at 7 bases. V was pared by 4 bases and J by 2 bases, with 5 bases of the junction left unmatched. The CDR3 contains 14 residues. Germline CDR1 and CDR2: LNHDA and SQIVND (reference sequence). Here the CDR3 reads CASSKGQDAYEQYF. As DNA, the CDR3 is TGTGCCAGTAGTAAAGGACAGGACGCCTACGAGCAGTACTTC.

This chain joins TRBV6-5 and TRBJ1-1, with D unclear. Trimming stripped 3 bases from V and 1 base from J, with 9 bases between. CDR1 is MNHEY, CDR2 SVGAGI, per germline. The CDR3 length is 14 residues. The CDR3 DNA reads as TGTGCCAGCAGTTATGGGCCAACGAACACTGAAGCTTTCTTT. Translated, it gives CASSYGPTNTEAFF.

The CDR3 sequence: CASSVGVGSYNSPLHF. DNA of the CDR3: TGTGCCAGCAGCGTCGGGGTGGGATCCTATAATTCACCCCTCCACTTT. The V call is TRBV9, the J call TRBJ1-6; D is ambiguous. This CDR3 region has 16 residues. Between the trimmed V and J ends, which lost 2 bases and 1 base, there was a span of 10 bases. Germline V CDR1 and CDR2: SGDLS, YYNGEE. Together with reference TRBV9 and TRBJ1-6, the CDR3 gives the full variable domain: DSGVTQTPKHLITATGQRVTLRCSPRSGDLSVYWYQQSLDQGLQFLIQYYNGEERAKGNILERFSAQQFPDLHSELNLSSLELGDSALYFCASSVGVGSYNSPLHFGNGTRLTVT.

The V call is TRBV4-3, the J call TRBJ2-3, with D possibly TRBD1 on 6 matching bases. V was cut by 4 bases and J by 1 base, with 12 bases left in between. The CDR3 consists of 15 residues. Germline V lookup: CDR1 LGHNA, CDR2 YSLEER. The CDR3 sequence is CASSLEAGGTDTQYF. The CDR3 DNA follows: TGCGCCAGCAGCCTCGAAGCAGGGGGCACAGATACGCAGTATTTT.

DNA of the CDR3: TGCGCCAGCAGCCTTGGACTAGCGGGGGGCTCCACCTACGAGCAGTACTTC. It encodes CASSLGLAGGSTYEQYF. This rearrangement joins TRBV5-1 to TRBJ2-7, with TRBD2 matching 14 bases. From germline, CDR1 is SGHRS and CDR2 YFSETQ. J lost 2 bases, V lost 4 bases, and 8 bases had no gene match. This CDR3 is built from 17 residues.

This sequence joins TRBV27 and TRBJ1-1; 7 bases fit TRBD1. The V gene's germline CDR1 is MNHEY and CDR2 SMNVEV (reference sequence). Germline trimming cut 7 bases from V and 0 bases from J; bases unmatched to any gene: 11. CDR3 size: 16 residues. For the CDR3, the DNA is TGTGCCAGCACACGACTCGGGACAGCAATGAACACTGAAGCTTTCTTT. Amino acid sequence: CASTRLGTAMNTEAFF.

The chain employs TRBV10-1 and TRBJ2-2; the match to TRBD2 covers 8 bases. This CDR3 comprises 15 residues. Germline trimming cut 2 bases from V and 4 bases from J; bases unmatched to any gene: 3. Germline loops: CDR1 WNHNN, CDR2 SYGVQD (reference sequence). CDR3 sequence (DNA): TGCGCCAGCAGTGAGCAGCGGGGGCGCACCGGGGAGCTGTTTTTT. Translated, it gives CASSEQRGRTGELFF.

This chain connects TRBV6-1 to TRBJ2-1, with 7 bases matching TRBD1. Germline lookup yields CDR1 MNHNS and CDR2 SASEGT. The CDR3 loop spans 15 amino acids. Trimming at V came to 6 bases and at J to 1 base, leaving 6 bases not matched to a gene. In nucleotides, the CDR3 is TGTGCCAGCAGAAAGGGGACAGCGTCCTACAATGAGCAGTTCTTC. This translates into CASRKGTASYNEQFF.

The chain combines TRBV30 with TRBJ1-2; 7 bases map to TRBD1. The CDR3 runs to 14 residues. The ends lost 3 bases at V and 10 bases at J; junction bases unmatched: 14. Germline CDR1 and CDR2: GTSNPN and SVGIG (reference sequence). In nucleotides, the CDR3 is TGTGCCTGGAGAGGGCTGACAGGGAGAGGGTACTACACCTTC. Protein sequence: CAWRGLTGRGYYTF.

J is TRBJ2-5 and V is TRBV7-2; D perhaps matches TRBD2 (6 bases). The CDR3 is 15 amino acids. Germline CDR1 and CDR2: SGHTA and FQGNSA. Trimming stripped 5 bases from V and 5 bases from J, with 18 bases between. This CDR3 is CASSPSVGGIETQYF. The CDR3 DNA reads TGTGCCAGCAGCCCTTCCGTGGGGGGAATCGAGACCCAGTACTTC.

The chain joins TRBV5-1 to TRBJ1-2; TRBD1 matches at 8 bases. Germline loops: CDR1 SGHRS, CDR2 YFSETQ. The CDR3 sequence is 14 residues long. V gave up 4 bases and J gave up 4 bases; unmatched junction bases: 6. The CDR3 loop is CASSIGQGSYGYTF. Here the CDR3 DNA reads TGCGCCAGCAGCATAGGACAGGGTAGCTATGGCTACACCTTC.

This chain links TRBV11-2 with TRBJ1-3; no clear D. In germline, CDR1 is SGHAT, CDR2 FQNNGV. Trimming left V 2 bases short and J 2 bases short, with 7 bases between. This CDR3 comprises 14 residues. In DNA form, the CDR3 reads TGTGCCAGCAGCTTATCAGGTCCTGGAAACACCATATATTTT. Its protein product is CASSLSGPGNTIYF.